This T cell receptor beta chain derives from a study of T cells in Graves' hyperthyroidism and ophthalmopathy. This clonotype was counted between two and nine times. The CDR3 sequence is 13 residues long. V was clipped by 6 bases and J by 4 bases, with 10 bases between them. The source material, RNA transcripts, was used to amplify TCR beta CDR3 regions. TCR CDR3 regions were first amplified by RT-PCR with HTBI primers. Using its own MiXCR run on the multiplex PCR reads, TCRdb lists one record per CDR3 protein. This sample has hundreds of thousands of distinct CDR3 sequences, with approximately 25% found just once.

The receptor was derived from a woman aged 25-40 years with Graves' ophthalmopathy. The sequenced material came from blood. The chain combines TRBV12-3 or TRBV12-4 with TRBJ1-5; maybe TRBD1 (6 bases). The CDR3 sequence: CASRDRHNQPQHF. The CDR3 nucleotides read TGTGCCAGCAGAGACAGGCATAATCAGCCCCAGCATTTT.